This entry lists 9 T cell receptor beta chains sequenced from one sample in a study of T cell responses to AZD1222 COVID-19 vaccine. Here immunoSEQ multiplex PCR was the method, and the copy in TCRdb shows in-frame clones only, minus some. This sample has roughly 150,000 clones, with 90% to 95% found just once. Source: peripheral blood, taken 28 days after the second AZD1222 dose. These receptors all come from an adult who received the AZD1222 COVID-19 vaccine.

The chain couples TRBV24-1 to TRBJ1-4; a possible D gene is TRBD1 (6 bases). CDR1 is KGHDR and CDR2 is SFDVKD in the germline V gene. The CDR3 covers 13 residues. The V and J ends lost 9 bases and 3 bases respectively, with 10 bases between them. The CDR3 sequence: CATSQGSNEKLFF. Here the CDR3 DNA reads TGTGCCACCTCACAGGGCTCTAATGAAAAACTGTTTTTT.

V and J are TRBV7-3 and TRBJ1-4; TRBD1 matches 9 bases. The trim removed 4 bases at V and 7 bases at J, leaving 7 bases unmatched. The germline V gene has CDR1 SGHTA and CDR2 FQGTGA. The CDR3 is 15 amino acids. CDR3 region: CASSSTGTGPEKLFF. For the CDR3, the DNA is TGTGCCAGCAGCTCCACCGGGACAGGGCCTGAAAAACTGTTTTTT.

The chain links TRBV10-2 to TRBJ2-3, with D maybe TRBD1 (6 bases). The germline V gene encodes CDR1 WSHSY and CDR2 SAAADI. Trimming removed 2 bases at V and 9 bases at J, with 12 bases between. This CDR3 has 13 residues. DNA of the CDR3: TGCGCCAGCAGTGAGGGAAGACAGGACACGCAGTATTTT. Protein product: CASSEGRQDTQYF.

The J gene is TRBJ1-4, the V gene TRBV27, with TRBD1 matching over 9 bases. V was clipped by 6 bases and J by 5 bases; unmatched bases: 4. The CDR3 sequence is 14 residues long. Germline V lookup: CDR1 MNHEY, CDR2 SMNVEV (reference sequence). CDR3 coding DNA: TGTGCCAGCAGCCACAGGGGGCGGAATGAAAAACTGTTTTTT. Amino acid sequence: CASSHRGRNEKLFF.

The V and J genes are TRBV10-3 and TRBJ1-1; weak D call: TRBD1 (5 bases). V was cut by 8 bases and J by 4 bases, with 17 bases left in between. The CDR3 loop spans 14 amino acids. Germline V gene data show CDR1 as ENHRY and CDR2 as SYGVKD. CDR3 nucleotides: TGTGCCATCCTAGCGGGAACAGGTACCACTGAAGCTTTCTTT. It encodes CAILAGTGTTEAFF.

V and J are TRBV20-1 and TRBJ1-1; no firm D call. Trimming stripped 4 bases from V and 11 bases from J, with 14 bases between. Germline loops: CDR1 DFQATT, CDR2 SNEGSKA (reference sequence). CDR3 length equals 11 residues. The CDR3 coding sequence is TGCAGTGCTACCGGGCGCCTGGGGGCTTTCTTT. Its protein is CSATGRLGAFF.

A single count supports this clone. The rearrangement uses TRBV9 and TRBJ2-5; TRBD1 agrees at 8 bases. Germline assignment: CDR1 SGDLS and CDR2 YYNGEE. The length of the CDR3 is 19 residues. V dropped 3 bases and J dropped 3; count of bases not matched to a gene: 19. The CDR3 sequence is CASSGGQGLTRPDEETQYF. DNA of the CDR3: TGTGCCAGCAGCGGAGGACAGGGTTTAACTAGACCAGATGAAGAGACCCAGTACTTC.

The CDR3 DNA reads as TGTGCCAGCAGCCCATCACTTGCTCTCCGCGAGCAGTACTTC. It specifies CASSPSLALREQYF. The J gene is TRBJ2-7, the V gene TRBV28, with D uncertain. This CDR3 is built from 14 residues. Looked up from germline, CDR1 is MDHEN and CDR2 is SYDVKM. V was cut by 6 bases and J by 6 bases, with 18 bases left in between.

The genes are TRBV11-3 and TRBJ1-1; TRBD1 might be the D (6 bases). The germline V and J ends were trimmed by 5 bases and 7 bases, with 17 bases remaining between them. The CDR3 runs to 14 residues. The germline gives CDR1 SGHNT, CDR2 YENEEA. In DNA, the CDR3 is TGTGCCAGCAGCAAAGGAGGGGGACTCGGTGAAGCTTTCTTT. This encodes CASSKGGGLGEAFF.